This T cell receptor (beta chain) comes out of a study of shared clonotypes between healthy human individuals. About the research overall: The cohort had two women and a few men, ages 18 to 49. Findings and limits, study-wide: Estimated richness was generally greater in naive than memory subsets. Sequencing depth was a factor that was expected to affect clonotype sharing among donors.

As to this clone: Its antigen remains unidentified.

Evenly divided among several immunoSEQ plates was the genomic DNA of each subset. Clones were read by immunoSEQ multiplex PCR, and TCRdb kept only the in-frame ones, dropping some. The data show under 130,000 clones, 67% seen once. The TCR originated in a woman aged 25 to 39 in good health. Sequences were obtained from memory CD8+ T cells sorted from blood. Subset defined: CD45RO+ cells pooled with CCR7-negative TemRA cells.

CDR3 in amino acids: CASSQGGGNNEQFF. The CDR3 DNA reads TGCGCCAGCAGCCAGGGGGGCGGAAACAATGAGCAGTTCTTC. The chain uses TRBV5-1 and TRBJ2-1; TRBD1 might be the D (7 bases). V was pared by 4 bases and J by 5 bases, with 13 bases between. Germline loops: CDR1 SGHRS, CDR2 YFSETQ. The CDR3 totals 14 residues.